The present TCR beta chain was sequenced within a study of cytomegalovirus exposure and HLA in healthy donors. Study results and caveats: In a later analysis, at a false discovery rate of 0.05, about 17,000 TCR beta sequences matched HLA alleles.

The PCR was carried out with 60 Vbeta primers and 13 Jbeta primers. The protocol was immunoSEQ multiplex PCR, while the TCRdb copy is restricted to in-frame clones and leaves out a portion. Among roughly 140,000 clones, around three quarters were seen once, and the ten largest hold roughly 5.6%. The ends were cut back, 6 bases at V and 0 bases at J, with 22 bases in the middle. The CDR3 totals 18 residues. Germline V gives CDR1 SGHNT, CDR2 YYREEE (reference sequence). On this clone itself: The antigen remains undetermined.

V usage is TRBV5-4 and J usage is TRBJ2-1; tentative D call: TRBD2 (6 bases). This receptor was identified in a woman aged 40 to 50 in good health and CMV-seropositive. Specimen: PBMCs. CDR3 residues: CASNPGPDLASSYNEQFF. The CDR3 DNA reads TGTGCCAGCAATCCGGGCCCGGATCTAGCGTCCTCCTACAATGAGCAGTTCTTC.